What follows is one TCR beta chain and its context. From germline, CDR1 is SGHTA and CDR2 FQGNSA. V dropped 5 bases and J dropped 4; count of bases not matched to a gene: 8. This CDR3 has 15 residues. The sample is drawn from a study of blood T cell repertoires in COVID-19. Study at large: COVID-19 samples collected from the United States, Italy and Spain covered acute and convalescent phases. Sources were T cells, B-cell-depleted T cells, or PBMCs; the material itself was cDNA or gDNA.

Those enrolled in Seattle joined during active infection and were followed longitudinally afterward. Source study methods: Nucleated cell number was recorded as an estimate derived from reference gene primer amplification. Repertoires were generated with immunoSEQ multiplex PCR, while TCRdb's copy carries only in-frame clones and drops some. V and J calls and clone size come straight from that table; D and trimming were deduced from the DNA. Among approximately 170,000 clones listed, around four fifths were seen once. This chain uses TRBV7-2 with TRBJ1-2; TRBD1 matches 9 bases. This clonotype was sampled from an elderly woman with COVID-19, enrolled during active disease. Material: peripheral blood. CDR3 sequence (DNA): TGTGCCAGCAGCGCCCGGACAGGGGCTACCTATGGCTACACCTTC. Translated: CASSARTGATYGYTF.